The clone carrying this TCR beta chain has just a few counts. The source of the sample is a study of early T cells in non-severe SARS-CoV-2 infection. For the study at large: Sequenced material consisted of bulk RNA (from unsorted whole blood), and chains were unpaired.

MiXCR, run by TCRdb on the 5' RACE reads, gives a single entry per CDR3 protein. The table lists tens of thousands of distinct CDR3 sequences, roughly 6% of them singletons, with roughly 7.8% in the top ten. Trimming took off 3 bases at V and 4 bases at J, with 12 bases between the two ends. The length of the CDR3 is 14 residues. Per the germline V gene, CDR1 is SGHVS and CDR2 is FNYEAQ. This rearrangement joins TRBV7-6 to TRBJ1-2, with D unresolved. The receptor was isolated from an adult who was a healthcare worker with PCR-confirmed SARS-CoV-2 infection or an uninfected control (not recorded which). The sample consisted of whole blood. The CDR3 coding sequence is TGTGCCAGCAGCTTGACCCTAAGGAGCTATGGCTACACCTTC. It translates to CASSLTLRSYGYTF.